The subject of this entry is one TCR beta chain. What it recognizes is unknown. These data are taken from a study of cytomegalovirus exposure and HLA in healthy donors. Whole-study findings and limits: Most TCRs appeared rarely, but some public TCRs recurred in many donors. In a later analysis, V- and J-gene trimming of beta chains associated with a DCLRE1C missense variant, replicated independently. Segments of the TCR beta V type were, in most cases, productive about 87% or about 30% of the time in an earlier analysis. In a later analysis, at a false discovery rate of 0.05, 15,000 to 20,000 TCR beta sequences matched HLA alleles.

13 Jbeta primers and 60 Vbeta primers were used for the PCR. Profiled with immunoSEQ multiplex PCR; TCRdb holds only in-frame clones, not every one. The sample yields 120,000 to 150,000 clones, more than 60% seen once. Specimen: PBMCs. This TCR was recovered from a woman aged 45-65 years in good health and CMV-seropositive.

CDR3 bases: TGTGCCAGCAGACCAGGGTTAGGAGATCCACCCCTCCACTTT. Its protein is CASRPGLGDPPLHF. The chain joins TRBV28 to TRBJ1-6; TRBD1 might be the D (5 bases). CDR1 and CDR2 from the germline V gene are MDHEN and SYDVKM. Trimming left V 6 bases short and J 11 bases short, with 17 bases between. This CDR3 comprises 14 residues.